This TCR beta chain was captured in a study of vaccination and CD4 T cells after COVID-19. Study context: In culture, cells were exposed to overlapping spike peptides from SARS-CoV-2, HCoV-NL63, HCoV-OC43 and HCoV-229E.

Remarks on this clonotype: The antigen is not known.

Oncomine TCR Beta short-read sequencing was applied to DNA from cultured CD4+ T cells. DNA came from CD4+ T cells after culture. TCRdb passed the PCR reads through MiXCR, listing each CDR3 protein once. The table shows about 15,000 distinct CDR3 sequences, with around 53% occurring only once. The treatment: roughly 10-day PBMC culture with coronavirus spike peptide pools or control peptides (ViraFEST assay). Germline CDR1 SGHTA, CDR2 FQGTGA. Trimming cost V 4 bases and J 0 bases, with 5 bases left between them. This CDR3 is built from 13 residues. This sequence was found in a human donor who had recovered from COVID-19. The rearrangement links TRBV7-3 to TRBJ2-3; D possibly corresponds to TRBD2 (5 bases). Material for sequencing was CD4+ T cells from blood, cultured in vitro. CDR3 in DNA: TGTGCCAGCAGCTGGACTAGCACAGATACGCAGTATTTT. Translation gives CASSWTSTDTQYF.